This TCR beta chain was captured in a study of cytomegalovirus exposure and HLA in healthy donors. The PCR made use of 60 Vbeta and 13 Jbeta primers. Produced via immunoSEQ multiplex PCR; TCRdb's table is partial and in-frame only. Of about 130,000 clones listed, 83% are singletons. This TCR was sampled from a man younger than 35 in good health and CMV-seropositive. Sequenced input: PBMCs.

As DNA, the CDR3 is TGTGCCAGCAGCCACGCTTGGGGGGGGACCTACACCGGGGAGCTGTTTTTT. As protein: CASSHAWGGTYTGELFF. V gene TRBV5-6 combines with J gene TRBJ2-2; 7 bases align to TRBD2. In germline, CDR1 is SGHDT, CDR2 YYEEEE. CDR3 length: 17 residues. V was pared by 4 bases and J by 3 bases, with 12 bases of the junction left unmatched.